Detailed here is one TCR beta chain. What it binds is not known. Preparation of TCR beta libraries was done by quantitative 5'-RACE with molecular barcodes. TCRdb itself ran the 5' RACE reads through MiXCR, one entry per CDR3 protein. The sample yields about 440,000 distinct CDR3 sequences, approximately 17% seen once. The data stem from a study of CD8 T cells in ankylosing spondylitis. Overall study findings and caveats: It appeared that ankylosing spondylitis blood was characterized by a TCR beta motif of fewer than 10 highly homologous variants. Past research had described some motif variants in reactive arthritis synovial fluid and blood. Clones tied to disease were said to be significantly enriched in matched ankylosing spondylitis synovial fluid.

The V gene lost 11 bases and the J gene lost 4 bases, with 17 bases spanning the gap. Per the germline V gene, CDR1 is ENHRY and CDR2 is SYGVKD. This CDR3 has 13 residues. This chain connects TRBV10-3 to TRBJ1-1; perhaps TRBD1 as D (6 bases). Sequencing was performed on blood, either unsorted or a sorted T cell fraction (not recorded which). The origin of this receptor is a male donor with ankylosing spondylitis. The CDR3 loop is CAASQGMITEAFF. The CDR3, as DNA: TGTGCCGCATCACAGGGTATGATCACTGAAGCTTTCTTT.